This T cell receptor beta chain was recorded in a study of T cell repertoires in cytomegalovirus infection (dated by TCRdb to between 2017 and 2020). For the wider study: Because public TCR beta signatures pointed to carriage of CMV infection together with the matching HLA type, the HLA type of each donor mattered for the analysis. Study-wide conclusions, independent of this receptor: In both this cohort and an independent cohort of several hundred donors, the cumulative frequency of public TCR beta family members distinguished carriers of CMV infection plus the relevant HLA type. The ex vivo response was dominated by HLA-C-restricted CMV-specific TCR beta clonotypes, and the single most frequent clonotype in two of eight donors was supplied by these HLA-C-restricted clonotypes.

Regarding this clonotype: The specificity of this receptor is unknown. Per-nucleotide qualities are absent, and no much larger clonotype sits a single base away.

The reads were generated on an Illumina HiSeq 1500. TCRdb reworked the public reads: Q25 trimming with fastp, MiXCR clone assembly, productive beta chains retained. Each CDR3 protein gets just one entry, which takes the most common genes and DNA from the rows behind it. The sample records about 250,000 distinct CDR3 sequences, about 18% of which are singletons. The ten largest account for less than 60% of the sample. V sheds 6 bases and J sheds 3 bases, leaving 15 bases between their ends. The germline V gene provides CDR1 MNHEY and CDR2 SVGEGT. From its cysteine to its phenylalanine, the CDR3 spans 15 amino acids. CDR3 DNA is the only sequence kept; it has 45 bases, read in frame from the first base.

This receptor was taken from a human donor in good health (CMV status not recorded). Some clones in this sample may be carry-over from other donors' samples. The sample was CD8+ T cells from PBMCs. This receptor chain uses TRBV6-2 or TRBV6-3 and TRBJ2-1; the D gene cannot be named for sure. At the DNA level, the sequence is TGTGCCAGCAGCCTTTTAGAGGTAAACTACAATGAGCAGTTCTTC. Its coded protein is CASSLLEVNYNEQFF.